These 24 T cell receptor beta chains were sequenced from one sample in a study of blood T cell repertoires in COVID-19. The table came from immunoSEQ multiplex PCR; TCRdb's copy has only in-frame clones and leaves some out. This table holds 90,000 to 150,000 clones, around three quarters found once. Sequencing was done on a sample of peripheral blood. These TCRs come from a woman of 80 years or more with acute or convalescent COVID-19.

The chain couples TRBV28 to TRBJ2-4; D remains unclear. This CDR3 comprises 14 residues. The V end lost 3 bases, the J end lost 0 bases, and 6 bases lay between the germline ends. CDR1 MDHEN and CDR2 SYDVKM come from the germline V gene. CDR3 bases: TGTGCCAGCAGTTTGGCCGAAGCCAAAAACATTCAGTACTTC. Translation gives CASSLAEAKNIQYF.

This clone was counted only a few times. CDR3 residues: CASSERVAYTDTQYF. Here the CDR3 DNA reads TGCGCCAGCAGCGAGCGGGTAGCCTACACAGATACGCAGTATTTT. The chain joins TRBV4-3 to TRBJ2-3, with a possible D match to TRBD2 (6 bases). The CDR3 sequence is 15 residues long. CDR1 is LGHNA, CDR2 YSLEER, per germline. The V and J ends lost 5 bases and 2 bases respectively, with 14 bases between them.

DNA of the CDR3: TGTGCCAGTAGTCCCCTCAGGACAGGGACCACTGAAGCTTTCTTT. Its translation is CASSPLRTGTTEAFF. The chain employs TRBV19 and TRBJ1-1; the match to TRBD1 covers 8 bases. CDR3 length: 15 amino acids. V lost 5 bases, J lost 4 bases, and 9 bases stayed unmatched. Per germline, CDR1 LNHDA and CDR2 SQIVND (reference sequence).

The chain uses TRBV14 and TRBJ1-2; D remains unclear. The CDR3 runs to 14 residues. V gave up 0 bases and J gave up 4 bases, with 9 bases separating them. From germline, CDR1 is SGHDN and CDR2 FVKESK. CDR3 sequence: CASSQEFAGYGYTF. The CDR3 nucleotides are TGTGCCAGCAGCCAAGAATTTGCAGGCTATGGCTACACCTTC.

The chain recombines TRBV7-9 with TRBJ1-4; TRBD1 aligns across 9 bases. CDR1 is SEHNR and CDR2 is FQNEAQ in the germline V gene (reference sequence). The CDR3 spans 13 residues. After removal of 3 bases from V and 7 bases from J, the junction contained 0 bases not matched to a gene. CDR3 in DNA: TGTGCCAGCAGCTTGGACAGGGGTGAAAAACTGTTTTTT. This encodes CASSLDRGEKLFF.

The chain joins TRBV6-5 to TRBJ1-2, with 9 bases fitting TRBD1. CDR1 and CDR2 from the germline V gene are MNHEY and SVGAGI. The CDR3 spans 14 residues. V lost 4 bases to trimming and J lost 3 bases; unmatched junction nucleotides: 3. DNA of the CDR3: TGTGCCAGCAGTTGGGACAGGGAGGACTATGGCTACACCTTC. Translated: CASSWDREDYGYTF.

The chain is built from TRBV7-2 and TRBJ2-5; D remains ambiguous. This CDR3 spans 13 amino acids. Trimming removed 2 bases at V and 0 bases at J, with 4 bases between. Germline V CDR1 and CDR2: SGHTA, FQGNSA. The CDR3, as DNA: TGTGCCAGCAGCTTACTGTACCAAGAGACCCAGTACTTC. This encodes CASSLLYQETQYF.

This clone was detected once. The J gene is TRBJ2-3, the V gene TRBV5-4, with 11 bases identical to TRBD2. V was clipped by 8 bases and J by 5 bases; unmatched bases: 4. CDR1 is SGHNT and CDR2 is YYREEE in the germline V gene (reference sequence). CDR3 length: 13 amino acids. The chain's CDR3 is CASYSGGEDTQYF. In DNA, the CDR3 is TGTGCCAGTTATAGCGGGGGGGAAGATACGCAGTATTTT. The full variable domain, rest sourced from reference TRBV5-4 and TRBJ2-3, is ETGVTQSPTHLIKTRGQQVTLRCSSQSGHNTVSWYQQALGQGPQFIFQYYREEENGRGNFPPRFSGLQFPNYSSELNVNALELDDSALYLCASYSGGEDTQYFGPGTRLTVL.

This clone occurred once. This chain uses TRBV27 with TRBJ2-2; a possible D gene is TRBD1 (5 bases). CDR1 is MNHEY and CDR2 is SMNVEV in the germline V gene (reference sequence). The CDR3 has 15 residues. Between the trimmed V and J ends, which lost 5 bases and 4 bases, there was a span of 14 bases. CDR3 DNA: TGTGCCAGCAGTGACAGTCCGCGTGGCACCGGGGAGCTGTTTTTT. This sequence encodes CASSDSPRGTGELFF.

The J gene is TRBJ1-5, the V gene TRBV12-3 or TRBV12-4; D unclear. Trimming pared 3 bases from V and 2 bases from J, leaving 5 bases between. There are 13 residues in the CDR3. The CDR3 nucleotides read TGTGCCAGCAGTTTCTCCCGCAATCAGCCCCAGCATTTT. It codes for CASSFSRNQPQHF.

This chain links TRBV3-1 (or the pseudogene TRBV3-2) with TRBJ2-7; 9 bases match TRBD2. This CDR3 has 15 amino acids. V shed 5 bases and J 2 bases; nucleotides not matched to a gene: 7. The germline CDR1 and CDR2 sequences are LGHDT and YNNKEL (reference sequence). The CDR3 loop is CASSSPTSGTYEQYF. The CDR3 DNA reads TGTGCCAGCAGCTCCCCGACTAGCGGAACCTACGAGCAGTACTTC.

J is TRBJ1-4 and V is TRBV4-3; TRBD1 is a possible D gene (5 bases). The CDR3 extends over 15 amino acids. With 0 bases removed from V and 8 bases from J, the gap between germline ends came to 13 bases. Per the germline V gene, CDR1 is LGHNA and CDR2 is YSLEER. The CDR3 DNA sequence: TGCGCCAGCAGCCAAGATCCTGACAGCAGGGAAAAACTGTTTTTT. Encoded protein: CASSQDPDSREKLFF.

This sequence joins TRBV19 and TRBJ1-4; no definite D call. This CDR3 region has 15 residues. Germline V gives CDR1 LNHDA, CDR2 SQIVND (reference sequence). Trimming stripped 3 bases from V and 3 bases from J, with 11 bases between. The CDR3: CASSMLSYANEKLFF. CDR3 nucleotides: TGTGCCAGTAGTATGCTTTCCTACGCTAATGAAAAACTGTTTTTT.

The rearrangement links TRBV11-2 to TRBJ2-7; 11 positions agree with TRBD2. The CDR3 has 15 amino acids. Germline CDR1 SGHAT, CDR2 FQNNGV. J was trimmed by 0 bases and V by 8 bases; bases with no gene match: 6. The CDR3 DNA is TGTGCCAGCGGGGTGACTAGCGGGGTCTCCTACGAGCAGTACTTC. This sequence encodes CASGVTSGVSYEQYF. Using reference TRBV11-2 and TRBJ2-7 for the parts outside the CDR3, the full variable domain is EAGVAQSPRYKIIEKRQSVAFWCNPISGHATLYWYQQILGQGPKLLIQFQNNGVVDDSQLPKDRFSAERLKGVDSTLKIQPAKLEDSAVYLCASGVTSGVSYEQYFGPGTRLTVT.

The chain links TRBV19 to TRBJ2-1, with TRBD1 matching 8 bases. Germline assignment: CDR1 LNHDA and CDR2 SQIVND (reference sequence). The CDR3 totals 14 residues. J lost 9 bases, V lost 5 bases, and 9 bases had no gene match. CDR3 coding DNA: TGTGCCAGTAGTGGACAGGGCCTGGTCGGTGAGCAGTTCTTC. This gives the protein CASSGQGLVGEQFF.

The V gene is TRBV5-4, the J gene TRBJ1-1, with 10 bases aligning to TRBD1. There are 15 residues in the CDR3. The germline V gene has CDR1 SGHNT and CDR2 YYREEE (reference sequence). The V gene end was trimmed by 3 bases and the J gene end by 3 bases; junction bases not matched to a gene: 5. The CDR3 loop is CASSSRTGGDTEAFF. In DNA, the CDR3 is TGTGCCAGCAGCTCCAGGACAGGGGGGGACACTGAAGCTTTCTTT.

This chain's CDR3 is CAWSKVGGNYGYTF. CDR3 in DNA: TGTGCCTGGAGCAAAGTAGGGGGTAACTATGGCTACACCTTC. The chain joins TRBV30 to TRBJ1-2, with D possibly matching TRBD1 (6 bases). CDR1 and CDR2 (germline): GTSNPN, SVGIG (reference sequence). The CDR3 spans 14 residues. V dropped 3 bases and J dropped 1 base, with 12 bases sitting between them.

This chain uses TRBV5-1 with TRBJ2-2, with TRBD2 identical over 7 bases. The CDR3 loop spans 16 amino acids. CDR1 is SGHRS, CDR2 YFSETQ, per germline. V lost 0 bases to trimming and J lost 1 base; unmatched junction nucleotides: 3. CDR3 protein: CASSLDLAENTGELFF. In nucleotides, the CDR3 is TGCGCCAGCAGCTTGGACCTAGCGGAGAACACCGGGGAGCTGTTTTTT. The full variable domain, completed using reference TRBV5-1 and TRBJ2-2, is KAGVTQTPRYLIKTRGQQVTLSCSPISGHRSVSWYQQTPGQGLQFLFEYFSETQRNKGNFPGRFSGRQFSNSRSEMNVSTLELGDSALYLCASSLDLAENTGELFFGEGSRLTVL.

This clone has just one count. The genes are TRBV18 and TRBJ2-7, with a weak D call TRBD1 (6 bases). Germline CDR1 reads KGHSH; CDR2 reads LQKENI. Trimming shortened V by 3 bases and J by 1 base, and 10 bases separated the two germline ends. The CDR3 sequence is 14 residues long. CDR3 sequence: CASSPTDRSYEQYF. The DNA of the CDR3 is TGTGCCAGCTCACCCACGGACAGATCCTACGAGCAGTACTTC.

V gene TRBV28 combines with J gene TRBJ2-3, with TRBD1 matching 8 bases. V lost 6 bases and J lost 4; bases outside the gene matches: 9. The CDR3 is made up of 15 amino acids. Germline lookup yields CDR1 MDHEN and CDR2 SYDVKM. DNA for the CDR3: TGTGCCAGCAGCCCGTCGGGACAGGTGGCAGATACGCAGTATTTT. It translates to CASSPSGQVADTQYF.

A single count supports this clone. The genes are TRBV7-9 and TRBJ2-1; TRBD2 matches at 7 bases. CDR3 length: 17 residues. V lost 5 bases to trimming and J lost 3 bases; unmatched junction nucleotides: 13. CDR1 and CDR2 from the germline V gene are SEHNR and FQNEAQ (reference sequence). CDR3 coding DNA: TGTGCCAGCAGCCCCGGGGGGTGGCAGGATAGCTACAATGAGCAGTTCTTC. The encoded protein is CASSPGGWQDSYNEQFF.

The chain uses TRBV6-5 and TRBJ1-5, with 8 positions matching TRBD1. The CDR3 has 14 amino acids. Trimming cost V 7 bases and J 2 bases; bases outside gene matches: 4. CDR1 is MNHEY, CDR2 SVGAGI, per germline. The CDR3 is CASTGTGRNQPQHF. The CDR3 nucleotides read TGTGCCAGCACGGGGACAGGCCGCAATCAGCCCCAGCATTTT.

V gene TRBV7-9 combines with J gene TRBJ1-4; D ambiguous. Trimming cost V 5 bases and J 5 bases, with 9 bases left between them. This CDR3 region has 13 residues. In germline, CDR1 is SEHNR, CDR2 FQNEAQ (reference sequence). As DNA, the CDR3 is TGTGCCAGCAGCAAACAGAACAATGAAAAACTGTTTTTT. Its protein is CASSKQNNEKLFF.

The CDR3 loop reads CASSSGQGGVRETQYF. DNA of the CDR3: TGTGCCAGCAGCTCGGGACAGGGCGGGGTAAGAGAGACCCAGTACTTC. The rearrangement links TRBV5-4 to TRBJ2-5; 9 bases are a match to TRBD1. The CDR3 is made up of 16 amino acids. Germline lookup yields CDR1 SGHNT and CDR2 YYREEE (reference sequence). Losses at the gene ends were 3 bases for V and 4 bases for J; bases not matched to a gene: 10.